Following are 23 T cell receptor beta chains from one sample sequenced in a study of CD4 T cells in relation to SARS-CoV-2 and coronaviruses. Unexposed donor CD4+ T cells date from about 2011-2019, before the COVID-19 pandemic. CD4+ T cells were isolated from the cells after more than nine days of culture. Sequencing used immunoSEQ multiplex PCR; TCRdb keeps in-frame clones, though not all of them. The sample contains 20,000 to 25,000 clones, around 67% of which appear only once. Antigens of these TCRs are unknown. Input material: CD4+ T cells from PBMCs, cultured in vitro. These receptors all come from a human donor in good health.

This CDR3 is CASSFYTDTQYF. The CDR3 coding sequence is TGCGCCAGCAGCTTCTACACAGATACGCAGTATTTT. V usage is TRBV5-1 and J usage is TRBJ2-3; D gene ambiguous. CDR3 size: 12 residues. Germline V gene data show CDR1 as SGHRS and CDR2 as YFSETQ. V lost 2 bases to trimming and J lost 2 bases, with 3 bases between them.

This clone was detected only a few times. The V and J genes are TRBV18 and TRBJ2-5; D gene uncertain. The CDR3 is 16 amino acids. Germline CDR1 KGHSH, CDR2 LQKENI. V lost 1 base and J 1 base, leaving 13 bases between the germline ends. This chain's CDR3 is CASSPLEFGRQETQYF. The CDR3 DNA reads TGTGCCAGCTCACCACTGGAATTTGGCCGCCAAGAGACCCAGTACTTC.

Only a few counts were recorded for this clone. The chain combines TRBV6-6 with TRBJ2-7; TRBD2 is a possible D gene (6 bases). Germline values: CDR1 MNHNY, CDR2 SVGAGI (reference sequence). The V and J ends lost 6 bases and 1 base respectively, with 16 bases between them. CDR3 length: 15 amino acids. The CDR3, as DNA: TGTGCCAGCAGGATAGGGACTGCTTATTCCTACGAGCAGTACTTC. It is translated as CASRIGTAYSYEQYF.

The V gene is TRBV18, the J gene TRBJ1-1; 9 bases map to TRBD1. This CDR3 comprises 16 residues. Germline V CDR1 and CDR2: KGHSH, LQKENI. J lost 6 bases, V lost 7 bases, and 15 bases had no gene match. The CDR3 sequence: CASFAGTGPIDSEAFF. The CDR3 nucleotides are TGTGCCAGCTTCGCCGGGACAGGGCCGATAGATTCTGAAGCTTTCTTT.

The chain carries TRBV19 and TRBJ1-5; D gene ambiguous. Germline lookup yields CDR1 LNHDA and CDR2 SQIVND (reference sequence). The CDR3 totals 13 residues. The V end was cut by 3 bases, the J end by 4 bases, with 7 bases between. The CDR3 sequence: CASSMSMNQPQHF. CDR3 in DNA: TGTGCCAGTAGTATGTCGATGAATCAGCCCCAGCATTTT.

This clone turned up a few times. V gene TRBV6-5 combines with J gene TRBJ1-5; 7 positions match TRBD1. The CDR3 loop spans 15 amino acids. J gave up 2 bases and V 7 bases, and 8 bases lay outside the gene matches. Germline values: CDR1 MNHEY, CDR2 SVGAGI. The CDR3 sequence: CASKSHGTGNQPQHF. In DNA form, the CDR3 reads TGTGCCAGCAAGTCCCACGGGACAGGCAATCAGCCCCAGCATTTT.

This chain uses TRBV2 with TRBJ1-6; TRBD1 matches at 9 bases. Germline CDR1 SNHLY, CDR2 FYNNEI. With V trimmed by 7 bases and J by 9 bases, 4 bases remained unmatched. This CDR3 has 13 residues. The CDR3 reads CASKGQGSSPLHF. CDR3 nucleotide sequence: TGTGCCAGCAAGGGACAGGGCTCTTCACCCCTCCACTTT.

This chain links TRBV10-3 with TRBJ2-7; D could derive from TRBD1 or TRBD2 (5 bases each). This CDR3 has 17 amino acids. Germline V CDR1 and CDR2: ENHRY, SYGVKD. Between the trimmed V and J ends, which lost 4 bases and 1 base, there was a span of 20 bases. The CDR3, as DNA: TGTGCCATCAGTGGACAGCCCGAGGTGGGAGTATCCTACGAGCAGTACTTC. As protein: CAISGQPEVGVSYEQYF.

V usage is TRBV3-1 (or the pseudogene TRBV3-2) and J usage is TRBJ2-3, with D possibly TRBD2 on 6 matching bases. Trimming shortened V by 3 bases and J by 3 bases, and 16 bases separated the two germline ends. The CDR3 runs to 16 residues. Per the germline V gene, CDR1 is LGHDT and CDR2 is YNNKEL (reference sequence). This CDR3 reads CASSHLGGSFTDTQYF. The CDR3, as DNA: TGTGCCAGCAGCCACCTCGGAGGGTCTTTTACAGATACGCAGTATTTT.

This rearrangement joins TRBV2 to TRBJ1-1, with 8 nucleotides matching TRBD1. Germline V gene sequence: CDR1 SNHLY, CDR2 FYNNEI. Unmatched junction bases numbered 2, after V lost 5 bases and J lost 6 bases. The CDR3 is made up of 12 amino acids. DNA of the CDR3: TGTGCCAGCAGTCAGACAGGGGCTGAAGCTTTCTTT. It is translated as CASSQTGAEAFF.

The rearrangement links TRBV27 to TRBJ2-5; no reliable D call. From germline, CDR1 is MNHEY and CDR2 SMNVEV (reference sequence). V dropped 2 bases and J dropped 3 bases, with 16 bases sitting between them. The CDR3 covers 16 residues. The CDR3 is CASSLGPRARKETQYF. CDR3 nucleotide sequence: TGTGCCAGCAGTTTAGGCCCTCGGGCCAGAAAAGAGACCCAGTACTTC.

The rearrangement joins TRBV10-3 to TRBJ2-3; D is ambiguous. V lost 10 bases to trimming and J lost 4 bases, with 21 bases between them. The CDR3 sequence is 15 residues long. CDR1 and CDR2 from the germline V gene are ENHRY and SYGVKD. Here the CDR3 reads CATLPPDRGADTQYF. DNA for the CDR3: TGTGCCACCCTGCCCCCTGACCGAGGCGCAGATACGCAGTATTTT.

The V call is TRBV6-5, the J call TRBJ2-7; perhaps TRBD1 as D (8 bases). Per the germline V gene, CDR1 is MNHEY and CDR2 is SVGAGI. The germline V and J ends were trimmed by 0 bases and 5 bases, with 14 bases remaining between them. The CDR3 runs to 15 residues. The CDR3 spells CASSYSYRGGDEQYF. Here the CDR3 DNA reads TGTGCCAGCAGTTACTCCTACAGGGGGGGCGACGAGCAGTACTTC.

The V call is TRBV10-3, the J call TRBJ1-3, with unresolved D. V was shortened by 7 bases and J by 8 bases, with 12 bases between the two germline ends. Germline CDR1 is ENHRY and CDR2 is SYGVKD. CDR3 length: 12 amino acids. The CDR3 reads CAIKKDADTIYF. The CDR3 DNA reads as TGTGCCATCAAGAAGGACGCGGACACCATATATTTT.

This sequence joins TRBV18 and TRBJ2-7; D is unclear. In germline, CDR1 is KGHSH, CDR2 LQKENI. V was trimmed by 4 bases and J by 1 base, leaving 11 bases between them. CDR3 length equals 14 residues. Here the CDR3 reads CASSLDMSSYEQYF. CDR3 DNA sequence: TGTGCCAGCTCACTAGACATGAGTTCCTACGAGCAGTACTTC.

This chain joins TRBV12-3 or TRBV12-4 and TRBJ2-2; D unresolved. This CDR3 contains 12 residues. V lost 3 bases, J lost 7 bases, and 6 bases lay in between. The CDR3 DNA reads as TGTGCCAGCAGTTTCCTGCTCGGGGAGCTGTTTTTT. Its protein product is CASSFLLGELFF.

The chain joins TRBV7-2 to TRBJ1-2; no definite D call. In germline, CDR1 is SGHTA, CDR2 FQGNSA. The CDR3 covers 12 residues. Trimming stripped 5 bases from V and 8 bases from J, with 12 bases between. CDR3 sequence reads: CASSRSARGYTF. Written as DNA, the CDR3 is TGTGCCAGCAGCCGATCGGCCCGGGGCTACACCTTC.

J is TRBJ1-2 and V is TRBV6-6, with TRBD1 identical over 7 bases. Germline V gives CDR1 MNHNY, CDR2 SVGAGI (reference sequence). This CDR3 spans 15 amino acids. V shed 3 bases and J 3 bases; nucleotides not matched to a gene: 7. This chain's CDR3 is CASSYLQGLDYGYTF. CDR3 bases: TGTGCCAGCAGTTATCTACAGGGGTTGGACTATGGCTACACCTTC.

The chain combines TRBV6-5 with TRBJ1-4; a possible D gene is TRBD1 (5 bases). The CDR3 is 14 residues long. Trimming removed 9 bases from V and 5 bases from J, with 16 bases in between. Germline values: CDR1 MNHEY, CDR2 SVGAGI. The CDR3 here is CASIQGSGNEKLFF. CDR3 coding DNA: TGTGCCAGTATTCAGGGATCAGGAAATGAAAAACTGTTTTTT.

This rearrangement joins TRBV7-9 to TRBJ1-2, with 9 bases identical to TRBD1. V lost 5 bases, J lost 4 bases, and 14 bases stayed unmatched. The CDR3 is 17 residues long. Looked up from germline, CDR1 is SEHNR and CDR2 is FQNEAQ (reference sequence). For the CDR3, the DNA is TGTGCCAGCAGCCTAGGGACAGGGAGGCTCTCGGGCTATGGCTACACCTTC. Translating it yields CASSLGTGRLSGYGYTF.

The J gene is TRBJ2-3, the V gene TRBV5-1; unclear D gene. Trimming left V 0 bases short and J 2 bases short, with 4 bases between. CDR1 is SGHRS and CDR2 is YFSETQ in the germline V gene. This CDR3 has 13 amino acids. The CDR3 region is CASSLDNTDTQYF. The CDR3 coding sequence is TGCGCCAGCAGCTTGGACAACACAGATACGCAGTATTTT.

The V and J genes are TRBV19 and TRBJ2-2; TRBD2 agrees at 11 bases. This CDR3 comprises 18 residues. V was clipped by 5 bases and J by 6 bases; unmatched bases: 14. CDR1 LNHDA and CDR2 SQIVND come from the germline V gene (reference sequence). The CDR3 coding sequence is TGTGCCAGTAGTTTCCGAGGGGGGTTACTAGCGGGGGCCGGGGAGCTGTTTTTT. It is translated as CASSFRGGLLAGAGELFF.

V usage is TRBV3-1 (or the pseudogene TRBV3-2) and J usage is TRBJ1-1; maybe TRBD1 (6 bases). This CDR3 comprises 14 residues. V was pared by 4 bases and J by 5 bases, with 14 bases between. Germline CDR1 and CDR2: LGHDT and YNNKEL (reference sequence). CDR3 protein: CASSLGGRGTEAFF. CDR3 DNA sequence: TGTGCCAGCAGCCTTGGGGGGCGCGGGACTGAAGCTTTCTTT.